The sequence of this TCR beta chain was determined in a study of T-cell memory formation after mild COVID-19. Each CDR3 protein gets one entry after TCRdb re-called the 5' RACE reads with MiXCR. This sample carries about 500,000 distinct CDR3 sequences, roughly 21% of them seen once, and the ten largest clones take around an eighth. Only a few counts were recorded for this clonotype. Trimming took 2 bases from V and 5 from J, leaving 9 bases between them. Germline assignment: CDR1 SGHNT and CDR2 YENEEA. The length of the CDR3 is 13 residues. Input material: PBMCs or a T cell subset sorted from them (not recorded which). The receptor was derived from an adult woman who had mild COVID-19 (a few samples of this study predate the infection). Cell type and time point are not known. The chain carries TRBV11-3 and TRBJ2-5, with a possible D match to TRBD2 (5 bases). The CDR3 loop is CASSLHQRETQYF. The CDR3 DNA sequence: TGTGCCAGCAGCTTACACCAGCGGGAGACCCAGTACTTC. Full variable domain (remainder filled in from reference TRBV11-3 and TRBJ2-5): EAGVVQSPRYKIIEKKQPVAFWCNPISGHNTLYWYLQNLGQGPELLIRYENEEAVDDSQLPKDRFSAERLKGVDSTLKIQPAELGDSAVYLCASSLHQRETQYFGPGTRLLVL.